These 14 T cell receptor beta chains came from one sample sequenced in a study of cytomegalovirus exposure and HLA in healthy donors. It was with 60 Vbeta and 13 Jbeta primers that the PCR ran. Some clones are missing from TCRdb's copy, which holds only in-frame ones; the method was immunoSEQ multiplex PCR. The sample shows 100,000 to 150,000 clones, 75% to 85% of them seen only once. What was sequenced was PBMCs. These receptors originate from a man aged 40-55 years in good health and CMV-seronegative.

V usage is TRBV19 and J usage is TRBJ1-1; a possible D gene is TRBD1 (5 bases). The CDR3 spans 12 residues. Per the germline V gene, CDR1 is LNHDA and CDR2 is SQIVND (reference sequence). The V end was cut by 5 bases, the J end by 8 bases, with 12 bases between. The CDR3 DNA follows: TGTGCCAGTAGTCTTTACCGGGGGGAAGCTTTCTTT. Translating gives CASSLYRGEAFF.

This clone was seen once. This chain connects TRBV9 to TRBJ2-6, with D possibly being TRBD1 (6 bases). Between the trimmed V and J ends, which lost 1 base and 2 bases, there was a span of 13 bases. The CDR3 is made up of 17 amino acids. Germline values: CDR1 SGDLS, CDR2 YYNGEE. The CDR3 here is CASSVSITGPGANVLTF. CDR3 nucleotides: TGTGCCAGCAGCGTATCTATTACAGGGCCTGGGGCCAACGTCCTGACTTTC.

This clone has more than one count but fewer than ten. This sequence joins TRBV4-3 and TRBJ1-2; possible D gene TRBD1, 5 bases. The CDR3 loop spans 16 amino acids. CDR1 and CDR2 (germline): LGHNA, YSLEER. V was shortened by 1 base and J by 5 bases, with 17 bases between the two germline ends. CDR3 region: CASSQVGGEMPYGYTF. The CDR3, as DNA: TGCGCCAGCAGCCAAGTCGGGGGGGAGATGCCATATGGCTACACCTTC.

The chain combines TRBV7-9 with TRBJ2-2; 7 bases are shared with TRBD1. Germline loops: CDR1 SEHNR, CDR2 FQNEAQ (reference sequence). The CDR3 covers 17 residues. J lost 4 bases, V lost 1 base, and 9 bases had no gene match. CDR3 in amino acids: CASSLGPGTASTGELFF. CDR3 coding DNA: TGTGCCAGCAGCTTAGGACCGGGGACAGCAAGCACCGGGGAGCTGTTTTTT.

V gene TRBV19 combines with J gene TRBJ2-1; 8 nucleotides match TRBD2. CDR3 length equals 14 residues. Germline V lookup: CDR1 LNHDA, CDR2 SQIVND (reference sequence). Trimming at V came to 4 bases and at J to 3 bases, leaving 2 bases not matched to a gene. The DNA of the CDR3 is TGTGCCAGTAGTACGGGACTAGTCTACAATGAGCAGTTCTTC. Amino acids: CASSTGLVYNEQFF. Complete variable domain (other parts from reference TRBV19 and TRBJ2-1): DGGITQSPKYLFRKEGQNVTLSCEQNLNHDAMYWYRQDPGQGLRLIYYSQIVNDFQKGDIAEGYSVSREKKESFPLTVTSAQKNPTAFYLCASSTGLVYNEQFFGPGTRLTVL.

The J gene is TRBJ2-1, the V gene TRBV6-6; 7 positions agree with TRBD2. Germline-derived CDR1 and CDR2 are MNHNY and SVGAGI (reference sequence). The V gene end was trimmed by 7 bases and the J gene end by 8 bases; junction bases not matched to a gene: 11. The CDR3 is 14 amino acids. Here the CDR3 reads CASTDLGGFDEQFF. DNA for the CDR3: TGTGCCAGCACGGACCTCGGGGGGTTCGATGAGCAGTTCTTC.

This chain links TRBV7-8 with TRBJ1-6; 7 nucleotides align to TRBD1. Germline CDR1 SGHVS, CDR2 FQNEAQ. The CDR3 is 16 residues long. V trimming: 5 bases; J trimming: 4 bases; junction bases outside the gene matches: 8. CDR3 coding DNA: TGTGCCAGCAGCCCTTCCAGGACAGGTTATAATTCACCCCTCCACTTT. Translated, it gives CASSPSRTGYNSPLHF.

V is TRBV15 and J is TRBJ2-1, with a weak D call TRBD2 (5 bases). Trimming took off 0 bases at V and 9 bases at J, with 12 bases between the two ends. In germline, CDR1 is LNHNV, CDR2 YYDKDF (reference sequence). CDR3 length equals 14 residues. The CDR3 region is CATSRESRAGEQFF. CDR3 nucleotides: TGTGCCACCAGCAGAGAAAGTCGGGCGGGTGAGCAGTTCTTC.

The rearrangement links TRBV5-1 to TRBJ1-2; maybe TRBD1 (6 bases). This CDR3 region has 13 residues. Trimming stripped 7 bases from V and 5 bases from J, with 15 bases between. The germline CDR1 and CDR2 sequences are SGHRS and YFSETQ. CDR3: CASSFGTSYGYTF. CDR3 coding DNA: TGCGCCAGCTCTTTTGGGACATCTTATGGCTACACCTTC.

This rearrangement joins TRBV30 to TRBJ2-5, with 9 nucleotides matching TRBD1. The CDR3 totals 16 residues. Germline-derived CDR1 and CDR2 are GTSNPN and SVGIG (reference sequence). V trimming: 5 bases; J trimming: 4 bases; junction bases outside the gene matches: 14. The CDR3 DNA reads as TGTGCCTGGGGCGGAACCGGGACAGGGACCCCAGAGACCCAGTACTTC. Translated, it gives CAWGGTGTGTPETQYF.

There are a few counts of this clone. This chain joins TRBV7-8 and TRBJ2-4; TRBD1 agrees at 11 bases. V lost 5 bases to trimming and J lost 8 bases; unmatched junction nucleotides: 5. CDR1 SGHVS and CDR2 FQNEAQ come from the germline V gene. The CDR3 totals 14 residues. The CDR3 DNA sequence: TGTGCCAGCAGCCCTATGGGACAGGGGGACATTCAGTACTTC. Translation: CASSPMGQGDIQYF.

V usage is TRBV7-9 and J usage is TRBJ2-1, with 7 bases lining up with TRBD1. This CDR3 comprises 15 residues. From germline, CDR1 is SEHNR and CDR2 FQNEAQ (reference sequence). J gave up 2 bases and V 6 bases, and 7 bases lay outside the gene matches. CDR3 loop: CASSGGQSPYNEQFF. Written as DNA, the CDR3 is TGTGCCAGCAGTGGGGGACAGAGTCCCTACAATGAGCAGTTCTTC.

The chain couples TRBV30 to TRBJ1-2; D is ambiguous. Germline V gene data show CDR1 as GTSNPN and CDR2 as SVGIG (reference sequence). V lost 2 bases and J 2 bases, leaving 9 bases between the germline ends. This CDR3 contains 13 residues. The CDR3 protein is CAWSKKENYGYTF. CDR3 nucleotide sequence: TGTGCCTGGAGTAAAAAGGAGAACTATGGCTACACCTTC.

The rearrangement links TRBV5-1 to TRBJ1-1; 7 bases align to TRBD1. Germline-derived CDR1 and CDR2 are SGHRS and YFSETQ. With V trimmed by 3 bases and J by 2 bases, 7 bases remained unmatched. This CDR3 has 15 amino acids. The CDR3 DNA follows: TGCGCCAGCAGCTCCGAGACAGGGCGCAACACTGAAGCTTTCTTT. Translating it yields CASSSETGRNTEAFF.